Presented here are 20 T cell receptor beta chains from one specimen sequenced in a study of blood T cell repertoires in COVID-19 (dated by TCRdb to 2018 to 2021). The library was made by the immunoSEQ multiplex PCR assay. TCRdb limited this immuneACCESS table to in-frame rearrangements with V and J called. A share of clones is missing; checked studies link under half to unresolved V genes, and the rest is unexplained. The sample table shows almost 250,000 clones, and about 89% are seen once. The leading ten clones occupy around 1.5% of the sample. The sequenced material came from peripheral blood. These receptor sequences come from a woman aged 55-70 years who had recovered from COVID-19.

This clone was seen once. CDR3 sequence (DNA): TGTGCCAGCAGGGCCCTCTGGACAGACGAAGCTTTCTTT. Its translation: CASRALWTDEAFF. This chain uses TRBV25-1 with TRBJ1-1; weak D call: TRBD1 (6 bases). Germline CDR1 reads MGHDK; CDR2 reads SYGVNS. V lost 6 bases and J 8 bases, leaving 16 bases between the germline ends. This CDR3 has 13 amino acids.

V usage is TRBV7-2 and J usage is TRBJ2-1; TRBD2 matches at 8 bases. The germline V gene encodes CDR1 SGHTA and CDR2 FQGNSA. The CDR3 is 15 residues long. With V trimmed by 2 bases and J by 3 bases, 3 bases remained unmatched. CDR3 in DNA: TGTGCCAGCAGCTTATCCAGCGGGGGCTACAATGAGCAGTTCTTC. This codes for CASSLSSGGYNEQFF.

The chain uses TRBV28 and TRBJ2-7, with D possibly being TRBD1 (5 bases). The germline gives CDR1 MDHEN, CDR2 SYDVKM. The V gene lost 5 bases and the J gene lost 4 bases, with 15 bases spanning the gap. The CDR3 has 14 amino acids. CDR3 region: CASSPRQKIYEQYF. In DNA, the CDR3 is TGTGCCAGCAGTCCCCGACAGAAAATTTACGAGCAGTACTTC.

The chain joins TRBV7-6 to TRBJ2-7; tentative D call: TRBD2 (6 bases). Germline V gene data show CDR1 as SGHVS and CDR2 as FNYEAQ. V was trimmed by 1 base and J by 1 base, leaving 14 bases between them. The length of the CDR3 is 16 residues. CDR3 sequence (DNA): TGTGCCAGCAGCTTAGAGTCTAGCGTCGCGTCCTACGAGCAGTACTTC. It translates to CASSLESSVASYEQYF.

The chain couples TRBV6-1 to TRBJ1-2; D uncertain. The length of the CDR3 is 11 residues. Germline CDR1 MNHNS, CDR2 SASEGT. Between the trimmed V and J ends, which lost 3 bases and 8 bases, there was a span of 7 bases. The CDR3 DNA sequence: TGTGCCAGCAGTGACAGGTTAGGCTACACCTTC. Encoded protein: CASSDRLGYTF.

This clone was counted a single time. The chain has TRBV4-3 and TRBJ2-3; D is perhaps TRBD1 (5 bases). This CDR3 is 15 amino acids long. From germline, CDR1 is LGHNA and CDR2 YSLEER. Trimming took 0 bases from V and 3 from J, leaving 10 bases between them. CDR3 region: CASSQDGAGTDTQYF. In DNA form, the CDR3 reads TGCGCCAGCAGCCAAGATGGGGCAGGGACAGATACGCAGTATTTT.

The gene calls are TRBV3-1 (or the pseudogene TRBV3-2) and TRBJ1-1, with D tentatively TRBD1 (5 bases). Germline V gives CDR1 LGHDT, CDR2 YNNKEL (reference sequence). The CDR3 consists of 15 residues. V was pared by 4 bases and J by 5 bases, with 17 bases between. The DNA of the CDR3 is TGTGCCAGCAGCCGAAGGGAGGGCCCAGGGACTGAAGCTTTCTTT. Translating gives CASSRREGPGTEAFF.

The V gene is TRBV20-1, the J gene TRBJ2-7, with D possibly being TRBD2 (5 bases). The V gene lost 4 bases and the J gene lost 6 bases, with 10 bases spanning the gap. The CDR3 consists of 11 residues. Germline V lookup: CDR1 DFQATT, CDR2 SNEGSKA (reference sequence). The CDR3: CSATWAGEQYF. In nucleotides, the CDR3 is TGCAGTGCTACGTGGGCGGGCGAGCAGTACTTC.

The V call is TRBV9, the J call TRBJ2-7; TRBD1 matches at 8 bases. This CDR3 is built from 14 residues. Trimming at V came to 4 bases and at J to 9 bases, leaving 12 bases not matched to a gene. Germline V gene data show CDR1 as SGDLS and CDR2 as YYNGEE. CDR3 protein: CASSPPGGQVLQYF. The DNA of the CDR3 is TGTGCCAGCAGCCCGCCCGGGGGACAGGTTTTGCAGTACTTC.

There are a few counts of this clone. At the DNA level, this CDR3 is encoded by other sequences in the same sample as well. J is TRBJ1-1 and V is TRBV7-3, with D possibly TRBD1 on 5 matching bases. Germline loops: CDR1 SGHTA, CDR2 FQGTGA. V was trimmed by 3 bases and J by 1 base, leaving 6 bases between them. The CDR3 length is 13 residues. This CDR3 reads CASSFQGNTEAFF. CDR3 bases: TGTGCCAGCAGCTTCCAGGGGAACACTGAAGCTTTCTTT.

This clone was picked up one time. CDR3 nucleotide sequence: TGTGCCAGCAGTCGACAGAGGTGGGGCTACACCTTC. It specifies CASSRQRWGYTF. The genes are TRBV28 and TRBJ1-2; perhaps TRBD1 as D (5 bases). The CDR3 is 12 residues long. The V and J ends lost 5 bases and 8 bases respectively, with 12 bases between them. Germline CDR1 and CDR2: MDHEN and SYDVKM.

The J gene is TRBJ2-7, the V gene TRBV7-9; D uncertain. Germline V gene sequence: CDR1 SEHNR, CDR2 FQNEAQ (reference sequence). Trimming removed 5 bases at V and 0 bases at J, with 11 bases between. CDR3 length: 14 residues. The CDR3 DNA sequence: TGTGCCAGCAGCCCCTTCTCGAGCTCCTACGAGCAGTACTTC. Residues: CASSPFSSSYEQYF.

This chain links TRBV4-3 with TRBJ2-1; no clear D. V was shortened by 0 bases and J by 7 bases, with 22 bases between the two germline ends. The CDR3 loop spans 18 amino acids. Germline values: CDR1 LGHNA, CDR2 YSLEER. CDR3 coding DNA: TGCGCCAGCAGCCAAGATCAGGAAGAAATTTTCGAAGGTAATGAGCAGTTCTTC. This gives the protein CASSQDQEEIFEGNEQFF.

CDR3 residues: CASSLIAGDYEQYF. CDR3 sequence (DNA): TGTGCCAGCAGCTTAATTGCCGGAGACTACGAGCAGTACTTC. This chain connects TRBV7-3 to TRBJ2-7; D gene unclear. Trimming pared 1 base from V and 3 bases from J, leaving 10 bases between. The CDR3 consists of 14 residues. The germline V gene encodes CDR1 SGHTA and CDR2 FQGTGA.

The rearrangement uses TRBV19 and TRBJ1-1; 9 positions match TRBD1. Germline CDR1 reads LNHDA; CDR2 reads SQIVND (reference sequence). The CDR3 loop spans 17 amino acids. V trimming: 7 bases; J trimming: 0 bases; junction bases outside the gene matches: 12. The CDR3 loop is CASNSGGQGIMNTEAFF. The CDR3 DNA sequence: TGTGCCAGTAACTCAGGGGGACAGGGTATTATGAACACTGAAGCTTTCTTT.

The CDR3 sequence is CASSSQGFGYNEQFF. For the CDR3, the DNA is TGCGCCAGCAGCTCACAGGGTTTTGGCTACAATGAGCAGTTCTTC. The chain uses TRBV5-1 and TRBJ2-1; D is perhaps TRBD1 (6 bases). V was cut by 3 bases and J by 3 bases, with 13 bases left in between. The V gene's germline CDR1 is SGHRS and CDR2 YFSETQ. This CDR3 spans 15 amino acids. The full variable domain, its missing parts supplied by reference TRBV5-1 and TRBJ2-1, is KAGVTQTPRYLIKTRGQQVTLSCSPISGHRSVSWYQQTPGQGLQFLFEYFSETQRNKGNFPGRFSGRQFSNSRSEMNVSTLELGDSALYLCASSSQGFGYNEQFFGPGTRLTVL.

V usage is TRBV6-6 and J usage is TRBJ2-2; 7 nucleotides match TRBD1. Per germline, CDR1 MNHNY and CDR2 SVGAGI (reference sequence). V gave up 7 bases and J gave up 5 bases; unmatched junction bases: 4. The CDR3 sequence is 13 residues long. CDR3 loop: CASTLQGTGELFF. The CDR3 coding sequence is TGTGCCAGCACCTTACAGGGGACCGGGGAGCTGTTTTTT.

The chain is built from TRBV28 and TRBJ2-7; perhaps TRBD1 as D (6 bases). The CDR3 length is 13 residues. CDR1 and CDR2 (germline): MDHEN, SYDVKM. V was clipped by 7 bases and J by 5 bases, with 15 bases between them. Here the CDR3 reads CASTPPRGHEQYF. DNA of the CDR3: TGTGCCAGCACCCCTCCCAGGGGCCACGAGCAGTACTTC.

The chain is built from TRBV4-1 and TRBJ2-5; 9 bases match TRBD2. CDR1 MGHRA and CDR2 YSYEKL come from the germline V gene. V shed 5 bases and J 1 base; nucleotides not matched to a gene: 2. This CDR3 is 14 amino acids long. Here the CDR3 reads CASSGRGGQETQYF. The CDR3 nucleotides read TGCGCCAGCAGCGGGCGGGGGGGCCAAGAGACCCAGTACTTC.

J is TRBJ1-3 and V is TRBV27; D unresolved. The germline CDR1 and CDR2 sequences are MNHEY and SMNVEV (reference sequence). V dropped 5 bases and J dropped 4 bases, with 15 bases sitting between them. The CDR3 loop spans 15 amino acids. CDR3 amino acids: CASSPRSLQGNTIYF. CDR3 sequence (DNA): TGTGCCAGCAGTCCTAGGAGCCTGCAGGGAAACACCATATATTTT.